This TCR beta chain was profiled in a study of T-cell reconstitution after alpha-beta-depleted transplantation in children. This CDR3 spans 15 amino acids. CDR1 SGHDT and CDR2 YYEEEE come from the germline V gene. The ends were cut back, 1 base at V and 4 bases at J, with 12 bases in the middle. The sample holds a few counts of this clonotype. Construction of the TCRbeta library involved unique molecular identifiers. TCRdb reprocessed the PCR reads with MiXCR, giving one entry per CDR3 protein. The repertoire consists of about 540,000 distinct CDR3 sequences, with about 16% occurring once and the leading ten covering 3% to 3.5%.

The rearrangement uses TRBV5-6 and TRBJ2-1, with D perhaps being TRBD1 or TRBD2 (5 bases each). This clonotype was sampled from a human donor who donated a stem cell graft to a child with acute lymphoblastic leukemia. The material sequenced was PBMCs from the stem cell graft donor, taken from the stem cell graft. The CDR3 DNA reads TGTGCCAGCAGCTTGCGTCCTGGGGGATACAATGAGCAGTTCTTC. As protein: CASSLRPGGYNEQFF.